This paragraph reports one T cell receptor (beta chain). V lost 2 bases and J lost 8; bases outside the gene matches: 3. Looked up from germline, CDR1 is MNHNY and CDR2 is SVGAGI (reference sequence). The CDR3 has 14 amino acids. Profiled with immunoSEQ multiplex PCR; TCRdb holds only in-frame clones, not every one. Of roughly 70,000 clones listed, 75% to 95% are singletons. The data are from a study of T cell changes during pregnancy in multiple sclerosis. The V call is TRBV6-6, the J call TRBJ2-1, with TRBD2 identical over 10 bases. Specimen: peripheral blood, collected in the first trimester of pregnancy. This receptor was identified in a female donor with multiple sclerosis, enrolled in a pregnancy study. The CDR3 reads CASSYGLAGDEQFF. CDR3 sequence (DNA): TGTGCCAGCAGTTACGGGCTAGCGGGGGATGAGCAGTTCTTC.